These 27 T cell receptor beta chains were all obtained from the same sample, sequenced in a study of Graves' ophthalmopathy and Graves' hyperthyroidism. Scientists amplified the TCR beta CDR3 regions from RNA transcripts. The library came from an HTBI-primed first-round RT-PCR and a second-round multiplex PCR. TCRdb itself ran the multiplex PCR reads through MiXCR, one entry per CDR3 protein. Of 500,000 to 600,000 distinct CDR3 sequences in the sample, roughly 39% were seen once. The source material was peripheral blood or thyroid tissue (not recorded which). Receptors were obtained from an adult man with Graves' hyperthyroidism.

There are many counts of this clonotype. The chain recombines TRBV25-1 with TRBJ2-5; D not resolved. Per germline, CDR1 MGHDK and CDR2 SYGVNS. This CDR3 is built from 10 residues. The V and J ends lost 7 bases and 2 bases respectively, with 2 bases between them. In DNA, the CDR3 is TGTGCCAGCAAGCAAGAGACCCAGTACTTC. It encodes CASKQETQYF.

This clonotype was observed at least ten times. The chain is built from TRBV12-3 or TRBV12-4 and TRBJ1-2, with 7 bases identical to TRBD1. The V segment lost 0 bases and the J segment 2 bases; nucleotides outside the gene matches: 3. The CDR3 spans 15 residues. The CDR3 is CASSLATGLNYGYTF. The CDR3, as DNA: TGTGCCAGCAGTTTAGCGACAGGGCTGAACTATGGCTACACCTTC.

The chain is built from TRBV6-9 and TRBJ1-2, with D maybe TRBD1 (6 bases). With 1 base removed from V and 3 bases from J, the gap between germline ends came to 18 bases. Germline V gene data show CDR1 as MNHGY and CDR2 as SVAAGI. There are 17 residues in the CDR3. The CDR3 DNA reads TGTGCCAGCAGTTATTTCGCTCCAGGGGAAGGATACTATGGCTACACCTTC. It codes for CASSYFAPGEGYYGYTF.

This clonotype was found a few times. This chain uses TRBV29-1 with TRBJ2-7; 11 nucleotides align to TRBD1. With V trimmed by 2 bases and J by 3 bases, 3 bases remained unmatched. The CDR3 is 14 amino acids. Germline V gene sequence: CDR1 SQVTM, CDR2 ANQGSEA. The CDR3 here is CSVERDRGDYEQYF. DNA for the CDR3: TGCAGCGTTGAACGGGACAGGGGGGACTACGAGCAGTACTTC.

In DNA, the CDR3 is TGCGCCAGCAGTGAGATAGCCCGCACAGATACGCAGTATTTT. It specifies CASSEIARTDTQYF. V gene TRBV10-2 combines with J gene TRBJ2-3; D gene unclear. V shed 2 bases and J shed 1 base, with 7 bases lying between them. The CDR3 has 14 amino acids. CDR1 is WSHSY and CDR2 is SAAADI in the germline V gene.

CDR3 coding DNA: TGTGCCAGCCCTATGGGACGGGAGACCCAGTACTTC. This codes for CASPMGRETQYF. The V gene is TRBV7-3, the J gene TRBJ2-5, with D possibly being TRBD1 or TRBD2 (5 bases each). This CDR3 spans 12 amino acids. Trimming removed 8 bases from V and 5 bases from J, with 12 bases in between. Germline V CDR1 and CDR2: SGHTA, FQGTGA. Together with reference TRBV7-3 and TRBJ2-5, the CDR3 gives the full variable domain: GAGVSQTPSNKVTEKGKYVELRCDPISGHTALYWYRQSLGQGPEFLIYFQGTGAADDSGLPNDRFFAVRPEGSVSTLKIQRTERGDSAVYLCASPMGRETQYFGPGTRLLVL.

The genes are TRBV29-1 and TRBJ2-7; 11 bases are shared with TRBD2. This CDR3 has 14 residues. Germline V lookup: CDR1 SQVTM, CDR2 ANQGSEA. Germline trimming cut 7 bases from V and 3 bases from J; bases unmatched to any gene: 8. CDR3 nucleotides: TGCAGCGGTAGCGGGGGGGGCCTATTCTACGAGCAGTACTTC. Protein: CSGSGGGLFYEQYF.

This clonotype was seen only once. This may come from a read error, since a much larger clone is one base off. The genes are TRBV5-1 and TRBJ2-7; the match to TRBD2 covers 7 bases. The CDR3 has 14 residues. CDR1 and CDR2 from the germline V gene are SGHRS and YFSETQ. The V gene end was trimmed by 1 base and the J gene end by 5 bases; junction bases not matched to a gene: 6. The CDR3 DNA sequence: TGCGCCAGCAGCTTGTGGCTAGCGGCAAACGAGCAGTACTTC. As protein: CASSLWLAANEQYF.

The chain joins TRBV19 to TRBJ2-7; 7 bases match TRBD2. Gene TRBJ2-1 matches the end of the DNA better, so the J call may be wrong. The CDR3 contains 12 residues. The germline CDR1 and CDR2 sequences are LNHDA and SQIVND (reference sequence). This CDR3 reads CASGGTFNEQFF. The CDR3 nucleotides read TGTGCCAGCGGGGGGACCTTCAATGAGCAGTTCTTC.

The V call is TRBV2, the J call TRBJ1-2; TRBD1 matches at 8 bases. This CDR3 spans 10 amino acids. Germline CDR1 reads SNHLY; CDR2 reads FYNNEI. CDR3 DNA sequence: TGTGCTGAAGACAGGGGAGGCTACACCTTC. Protein product: CAEDRGGYTF.

Only a few counts were recorded for this clonotype. The chain combines TRBV7-6 with TRBJ2-7, with TRBD2 identical over 7 bases. The CDR3 spans 14 residues. Per germline, CDR1 SGHVS and CDR2 FNYEAQ. V gave up 4 bases and J gave up 3 bases; unmatched junction bases: 6. The CDR3 DNA sequence: TGTGCCAGCAGCTCCCGGGGGGTTGGCTACGAGCAGTACTTC. This sequence encodes CASSSRGVGYEQYF.

This clonotype was observed at least ten times. The chain is built from TRBV5-1 and TRBJ2-5; D perhaps matches TRBD2 (5 bases). Deletions cut 4 bases from V and 5 bases from J, with 15 bases between. The CDR3 length is 14 residues. Germline CDR1 is SGHRS and CDR2 is YFSETQ. The CDR3, as DNA: TGCGCCAGCAGCCTATTAGCGAAGACGGAGACCCAGTACTTC. Residues: CASSLLAKTETQYF.

In the case of this clonotype: At one boundary the junction diverges from the germline segment, which might be a read error. The CDR3 DNA reads TGTGCCAGCAGTCTAGCGGGGGGGCCAGATTTCGATACGCAGTATTTT. It specifies CASSLAGGPDFDTQYF. The chain couples TRBV12-3 or TRBV12-4 to TRBJ1-5, with 12 bases matching TRBD2. The DNA end favors TRBJ2-3, so the J call may be wrong. This CDR3 is built from 16 residues.

This clonotype was counted only a few times. A much larger clone sits a single nucleotide away, making a read error possible. The chain links TRBV28 to TRBJ1-6; D gene ambiguous. Germline V gene data show CDR1 as MDHEN and CDR2 as SYDVKM. The CDR3 runs to 14 residues. DNA of the CDR3: TGTGCCAGCAGCACAGCCAGTGGGGATTCACTCCTCCACTTT. This translates into CASSTASGDSLLHF.

The table lists this clonotype with many counts. The rearrangement joins TRBV3-1 to TRBJ1-1; 9 nucleotides match TRBD1. Germline values: CDR1 LGHDT, CDR2 YNNKEL (reference sequence). The trim removed 5 bases at V and 5 bases at J, leaving 3 bases unmatched. This CDR3 comprises 13 residues. The CDR3 protein is CASSRQGGTEAFF. In DNA, the CDR3 is TGTGCCAGCAGCAGACAGGGGGGTACTGAAGCTTTCTTT.

The chain has TRBV19 and TRBJ2-6, with 7 bases fitting TRBD1. This CDR3 comprises 16 residues. Germline V gene data show CDR1 as LNHDA and CDR2 as SQIVND (reference sequence). The J segment lost 0 bases and the V segment lost 4 bases, leaving 3 bases of the junction unmatched. CDR3 loop: CASSTTGFSGANVLTF. CDR3 DNA: TGTGCCAGTAGTACGACAGGGTTCTCTGGGGCCAACGTCCTGACTTTC.

This clonotype came up a few times. CDR3 in DNA: TGTGCCAGCAGTCGGACCAGATTAGAGACCCAGTACTTC. Protein: CASSRTRLETQYF. The chain recombines TRBV7-3 with TRBJ2-5; D not resolved. Per the germline V gene, CDR1 is SGHTA and CDR2 is FQGTGA. V was cut by 6 bases and J by 4 bases, with 12 bases left in between. The CDR3 has 13 residues.

This clonotype occurred a few times. The chain carries TRBV18 and TRBJ1-2; D may be TRBD1 (5 bases). Trimming shortened V by 3 bases and J by 3 bases, and 17 bases separated the two germline ends. The CDR3 contains 16 residues. The germline CDR1 and CDR2 sequences are KGHSH and LQKENI. The CDR3 loop reads CASSPTTTVTYYGYTF. DNA for the CDR3: TGTGCCAGCTCACCGACGACGACAGTAACTTACTATGGCTACACCTTC.

This clonotype was seen at least ten times. This chain links TRBV12-3 or TRBV12-4 with TRBJ2-7, with unresolved D. V lost 5 bases to trimming and J lost 4 bases, with 6 bases between them. This CDR3 region has 11 residues. CDR3 amino acids: CASSGEYEQYF. CDR3 nucleotide sequence: TGTGCCAGCAGTGGGGAATACGAGCAGTACTTC.

The sample holds many counts of this clonotype. This chain joins TRBV5-8 and TRBJ2-5, with unresolved D. V was trimmed by 2 bases and J by 5 bases, leaving 10 bases between them. The CDR3 runs to 13 residues. Germline V lookup: CDR1 SGHTS, CDR2 YDEGEE. The CDR3 region has the DNA TGTGCCAGCAGCTTTGACCCCTTGGAGACCCAGTACTTC. Protein product: CASSFDPLETQYF.

This clonotype was found many times. The chain combines TRBV5-8 with TRBJ2-7; TRBD2 is a possible D gene (5 bases). There are 14 residues in the CDR3. Trimming removed 1 base at V and 2 bases at J, with 10 bases between. CDR1 is SGHTS and CDR2 is YDEGEE in the germline V gene. As DNA, the CDR3 is TGTGCCAGCAGCTTGACTCTCGGGACCTACGAGCAGTACTTC. As protein: CASSLTLGTYEQYF.

A few counts support this clonotype. This chain joins TRBV10-3 and TRBJ2-7, with 7 bases identical to TRBD1. The J call may be incorrect, as the DNA end agrees better with TRBJ2-1. CDR3 size: 12 residues. CDR1 is ENHRY, CDR2 SYGVKD, per germline. The CDR3 DNA follows: TGTGCCATCAATACAGGGGACGATGAGCAGTTCTTC. Amino acids: CAINTGDDEQFF.

This clonotype was detected only a few times. This sequence joins TRBV6-1 and TRBJ1-5, with TRBD1 identical over 9 bases. There are 16 residues in the CDR3. The V gene's germline CDR1 is MNHNS and CDR2 SASEGT. V lost 5 bases, J lost 4 bases, and 9 bases stayed unmatched. The CDR3 here is CASSPEGQGNNQPQHF. CDR3 bases: TGTGCCAGCAGTCCCGAGGGACAGGGAAATAATCAGCCCCAGCATTTT.

This clonotype was seen at least ten times. This chain connects TRBV7-8 to TRBJ1-6; D gene unclear. The CDR3 spans 13 residues. Trimming pared 1 base from V and 14 bases from J, leaving 12 bases between. Germline assignment: CDR1 SGHVS and CDR2 FQNEAQ. The CDR3 here is CASSLVTVRTLHF. CDR3 bases: TGTGCCAGCAGCTTAGTTACGGTTCGAACCCTCCACTTT.

The chain carries TRBV2 and TRBJ1-1; D is possibly TRBD1 (5 bases). In germline, CDR1 is SNHLY, CDR2 FYNNEI. V lost 5 bases to trimming and J lost 4 bases, with 23 bases between them. The CDR3 length is 17 residues. CDR3: CASSLIQEGAGGTEAFF. In DNA, the CDR3 is TGTGCCAGCAGTTTAATTCAAGAAGGGGCCGGGGGCACTGAAGCTTTCTTT.

This clonotype was detected ten times or more. The rearrangement links TRBV19 to TRBJ1-2; D is possibly TRBD1 (5 bases). Per the germline V gene, CDR1 is LNHDA and CDR2 is SQIVND (reference sequence). Between the trimmed V and J ends, which lost 2 bases and 3 bases, there was a span of 10 bases. This CDR3 comprises 14 residues. DNA for the CDR3: TGTGCCAGTAGTATACTGGGAGGGGACTATGGCTACACCTTC. Translating gives CASSILGGDYGYTF.

This clonotype was recorded many times. The V call is TRBV9, the J call TRBJ1-3, with no clear D. This CDR3 is built from 17 residues. V was trimmed by 0 bases and J by 0 bases, leaving 13 bases between them. Per the germline V gene, CDR1 is SGDLS and CDR2 is YYNGEE. CDR3 in amino acids: CASSVVDAGSSGNTIYF. The CDR3, as DNA: TGTGCCAGCAGCGTAGTGGATGCGGGGAGCTCTGGAAACACCATATATTTT.